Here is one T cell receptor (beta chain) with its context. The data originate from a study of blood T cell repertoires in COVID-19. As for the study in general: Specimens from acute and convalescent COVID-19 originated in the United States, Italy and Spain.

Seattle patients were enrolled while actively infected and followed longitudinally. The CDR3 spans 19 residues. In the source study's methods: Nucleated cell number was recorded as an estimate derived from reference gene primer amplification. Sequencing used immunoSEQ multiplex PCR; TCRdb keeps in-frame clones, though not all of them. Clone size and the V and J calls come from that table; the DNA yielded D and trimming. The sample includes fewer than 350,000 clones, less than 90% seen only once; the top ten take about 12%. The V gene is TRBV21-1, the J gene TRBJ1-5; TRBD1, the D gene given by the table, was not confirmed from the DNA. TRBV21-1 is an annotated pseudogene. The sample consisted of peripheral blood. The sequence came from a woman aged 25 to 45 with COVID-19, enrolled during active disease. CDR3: CASRGYPGQSPFCNQPQHF. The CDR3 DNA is TGTGCCAGCAGAGGATATCCGGGACAGAGCCCTTTTTGCAATCAGCCCCAGCATTTT.